This record covers a single TCR beta chain. CDR3 length: 14 residues. After removal of 4 bases from V and 9 bases from J, the junction contained 6 bases not matched to a gene. Germline CDR1 and CDR2: SGHTA and FQGTGA. TCRdb's copy holds only in-frame clones and misses some; the assay was immunoSEQ multiplex PCR. The sample records around 40,000 clones, approximately 91% being singletons. This record belongs to a study of blood T cell repertoires in COVID-19. About the research overall: From the United States, Italy and Spain came samples of acute and convalescent COVID-19. PBMCs, B-cell-depleted T cells, or T cells were the source of the cDNA or gDNA that made up the material.

The receptor was derived from a woman in her twenties or thirties in a cohort sampled during active COVID-19. This chain joins TRBV7-3 and TRBJ1-6, with 7 bases aligning to TRBD1. Material: peripheral blood. This CDR3 is CASSSTGHGSPLHF. For the CDR3, the DNA is TGTGCCAGCAGCTCGACAGGGCACGGTTCACCCCTCCACTTT.